The 31 T cell receptor beta chains given below trace back to one sample, sequenced in a study of control samples from healthy donors and cancer patients. TCRdb's table, derived via immunoSEQ multiplex PCR, lists solely in-frame clones and lacks some. The sample records 85,000 to 95,000 clones, about four fifths being singletons. Sample: blood. The receptor source for this set is an older woman in good health.

The chain combines TRBV6-5 with TRBJ1-4, with a tentative D call TRBD1 (6 bases). V dropped 6 bases and J dropped 0 bases, with 11 bases sitting between them. In germline, CDR1 is MNHEY, CDR2 SVGAGI. The CDR3 is 15 residues long. The CDR3 bases are TGTGCCAGCAGCCCGGGGGGCGCAACTAATGAAAAACTGTTTTTT. Protein: CASSPGGATNEKLFF.

The CDR3 sequence: CASSISRATNEKLFF. CDR3 bases: TGTGCCAGTAGTATCAGCCGAGCAACTAATGAAAAACTGTTTTTT. This chain connects TRBV19 to TRBJ1-4; D uncertain. Trimming cost V 3 bases and J 0 bases, with 8 bases left between them. Looked up from germline, CDR1 is LNHDA and CDR2 is SQIVND (reference sequence). There are 15 residues in the CDR3.

V usage is TRBV4-1 and J usage is TRBJ2-3; D is perhaps TRBD1 (5 bases). Trimming removed 3 bases at V and 1 base at J, with 17 bases between. The CDR3 runs 17 residues. CDR1 is MGHRA, CDR2 YSYEKL, per germline. CDR3 sequence reads: CASSHSPQGGGTDTQYF. CDR3 DNA sequence: TGCGCCAGCAGCCACTCGCCCCAGGGTGGAGGCACAGATACGCAGTATTTT.

J is TRBJ2-3 and V is TRBV21-1; the table names TRBD1, a call not compared with the DNA. TRBV21-1 is a pseudogene. This CDR3 contains 17 residues. The CDR3 region is CASSKVHRGTYTDTQYF. DNA for the CDR3: TGTGCCAGCAGCAAAGTGCACAGGGGAACTTACACAGATACGCAGTATTTT.

The V and J genes are TRBV18 and TRBJ1-5, with 7 bases matching TRBD1. The CDR3 contains 15 residues. Germline V CDR1 and CDR2: KGHSH, LQKENI. The trim removed 2 bases at V and 5 bases at J, leaving 6 bases unmatched. CDR3 amino acids: CASSPGNRGYQPQHF. CDR3 sequence (DNA): TGTGCCAGCTCACCAGGTAACAGGGGTTATCAGCCCCAGCATTTT.

The gene calls are TRBV27 and TRBJ1-6; D uncertain. V lost 0 bases and J 8 bases, leaving 5 bases between the germline ends. The CDR3 covers 13 residues. CDR1 and CDR2 from the germline V gene are MNHEY and SMNVEV (reference sequence). CDR3 sequence: CASSLSWDSPLHF. CDR3 coding DNA: TGTGCCAGCAGTTTATCGTGGGATTCACCCCTCCACTTT.

In regard to this clone: Other DNA sequences in the sample encode the same CDR3. The chain recombines TRBV12-3 or TRBV12-4 with TRBJ2-5; D call uncertain. V lost 3 bases and J lost 5, with 4 bases in between. CDR3 length: 11 amino acids. The CDR3 DNA follows: TGTGCCAGCAGTTTCGGGGAGACCCAGTACTTC. Its protein is CASSFGETQYF.

The chain links TRBV28 to TRBJ1-2; D is unresolved. Germline assignment: CDR1 MDHEN and CDR2 SYDVKM. The CDR3 is 14 amino acids. Trimming took off 3 bases at V and 7 bases at J, with 15 bases between the two ends. CDR3 protein: CASSLVELLTGYTF. The CDR3 nucleotides are TGTGCCAGCAGTTTGGTAGAGCTCCTCACTGGCTACACCTTC.

The genes are TRBV5-4 and TRBJ2-7; 8 bases agree with TRBD1. The CDR3 has 12 amino acids. From germline, CDR1 is SGHNT and CDR2 YYREEE (reference sequence). J gave up 7 bases and V 3 bases, and 3 bases lay outside the gene matches. The CDR3 is CASSSGQGEQYF. The CDR3 coding sequence is TGTGCCAGCAGCTCTGGACAGGGAGAGCAGTACTTC.

This chain joins TRBV19 and TRBJ2-7; 7 positions agree with TRBD2. The CDR3 contains 13 residues. Germline CDR1 is LNHDA and CDR2 is SQIVND (reference sequence). V was pared by 7 bases and J by 3 bases, with 6 bases of the junction left unmatched. The CDR3: CASIGTTDYEQYF. For the CDR3, the DNA is TGTGCCAGTATCGGGACTACGGACTACGAGCAGTACTTC.

The gene calls are TRBV6-5 and TRBJ1-1; possibly TRBD1 for D (5 bases). V was pared by 0 bases and J by 5 bases, with 13 bases between. Per the germline V gene, CDR1 is MNHEY and CDR2 is SVGAGI. This CDR3 has 15 residues. CDR3 coding DNA: TGTGCCAGCAGTTACTCGGGGCAGGGCGGAACTGAAGCTTTCTTT. Amino acid sequence: CASSYSGQGGTEAFF.

On this clone: The identical CDR3 is also encoded by other nucleotide sequences in the sample. The chain uses TRBV6-5 and TRBJ1-1, with a tentative D call TRBD1 (6 bases). Germline CDR1 reads MNHEY; CDR2 reads SVGAGI. The CDR3 covers 13 residues. Trimming removed 6 bases from V and 0 bases from J, with 8 bases in between. The CDR3 region has the DNA TGTGCCAGCAGGGGACACTTGAACACTGAAGCTTTCTTT. It specifies CASRGHLNTEAFF.

As for this clone: At the DNA level, this CDR3 is encoded by other sequences in the same sample as well. The chain joins TRBV28 to TRBJ2-3, with no clear D. Per germline, CDR1 MDHEN and CDR2 SYDVKM. The V and J ends lost 6 bases and 0 bases respectively, with 4 bases between them. This CDR3 spans 12 amino acids. The CDR3 coding sequence is TGTGCCAGCAGCCTCAGCACAGATACGCAGTATTTT. Residues: CASSLSTDTQYF.

The rearrangement joins TRBV3-1 (or the pseudogene TRBV3-2) to TRBJ1-2; 7 bases are shared with TRBD1. The germline gives CDR1 LGHDT, CDR2 YNNKEL (reference sequence). The CDR3 contains 20 residues. The junction had 24 bases not matched to a gene; V was cut back by 0 bases and J by 8 bases. The CDR3 loop reads CASSQERSLTGTALLSGYTF. The CDR3 nucleotides read TGTGCCAGCAGCCAAGAGCGATCTTTAACCGGGACAGCCCTCCTATCAGGCTACACCTTC.

This clone is a singleton in its sample. The rearrangement links TRBV27 to TRBJ2-5, with 7 bases identical to TRBD2. Germline loops: CDR1 MNHEY, CDR2 SMNVEV (reference sequence). The CDR3 spans 15 residues. V lost 6 bases and J lost 5; bases outside the gene matches: 12. The CDR3 reads CASSLRALGGETQYF. CDR3 DNA sequence: TGTGCCAGCAGCCTCAGGGCCTTGGGGGGGGAGACCCAGTACTTC.

This chain uses TRBV6-4 with TRBJ1-4; no firm D call. This CDR3 has 13 residues. Trimming stripped 4 bases from V and 4 bases from J, with 7 bases between. Germline V CDR1 and CDR2: MRHNA, SNTAGT. The CDR3 region has the DNA TGTGCCAGCAGTGTAGAAATTAATGAAAAACTGTTTTTT. As protein: CASSVEINEKLFF.

The V and J genes are TRBV5-1 and TRBJ1-4; maybe TRBD1 (6 bases). Trimming took off 1 base at V and 0 bases at J, with 10 bases between the two ends. The CDR3 loop spans 16 amino acids. Germline V lookup: CDR1 SGHRS, CDR2 YFSETQ. The CDR3 sequence is CASSLQGITTNEKLFF. The CDR3 coding sequence is TGCGCCAGCAGCTTGCAGGGGATCACAACTAATGAAAAACTGTTTTTT.

As to this clone: One end of the junction varies from germline; a read error may be responsible. CDR3 loop: CASSQEGTGGTYAQYF. The CDR3 DNA reads as TGTGCCAGCAGCCAAGAGGGGACAGGCGGTACCTACGCGCAGTACTTC. V gene TRBV4-2 combines with J gene TRBJ2-7; 8 positions agree with TRBD1. Germline CDR1 and CDR2: LGHNA and YNFKEQ. The CDR3 runs to 16 residues.

This chain links TRBV11-2 with TRBJ1-6, with 9 bases that match TRBD1. Germline CDR1 and CDR2: SGHAT and FQNNGV. The V gene end was trimmed by 3 bases and the J gene end by 7 bases; junction bases not matched to a gene: 7. The CDR3 has 16 residues. CDR3 DNA: TGTGCCAGCAGCTTTGGAACAGGGGGCCGCAATTCACCCCTCCACTTT. The encoded protein is CASSFGTGGRNSPLHF.

The chain employs TRBV27 and TRBJ2-7; TRBD1 matches 8 bases. Losses at the gene ends were 5 bases for V and 3 bases for J; bases not matched to a gene: 12. Germline-derived CDR1 and CDR2 are MNHEY and SMNVEV (reference sequence). The CDR3 is made up of 16 amino acids. This CDR3 is CASSNPGTGGGYEQYF. The CDR3 DNA reads as TGTGCCAGCAGTAACCCCGGGACAGGTGGGGGCTACGAGCAGTACTTC.

V usage is TRBV12-3 or TRBV12-4 and J usage is TRBJ1-5; D uncertain. Between the trimmed V and J ends, which lost 1 base and 7 bases, there was a span of 8 bases. CDR3 length equals 13 residues. The CDR3 DNA follows: TGTGCCAGCAGTTTAGGGTTTGGACAGCCCCAGCATTTT. Its protein product is CASSLGFGQPQHF.

V and J are TRBV10-2 and TRBJ1-2; D might be TRBD1 (6 bases). The V end lost 3 bases, the J end lost 5 bases, and 10 bases lay between the germline ends. Germline values: CDR1 WSHSY, CDR2 SAAADI. CDR3 length equals 13 residues. This CDR3 reads CASSEDRNYGYTF. The CDR3 coding sequence is TGCGCCAGCAGTGAAGACAGGAATTATGGCTACACCTTC.

The V call is TRBV6-5, the J call TRBJ1-5, with D perhaps TRBD1 (6 bases). CDR3 length: 15 amino acids. Germline loops: CDR1 MNHEY, CDR2 SVGAGI. Trimming removed 6 bases from V and 3 bases from J, with 15 bases in between. CDR3 protein: CASRGSGTPNQPQHF. CDR3 in DNA: TGTGCCAGCAGGGGGAGTGGGACACCCAATCAGCCCCAGCATTTT.

CDR3 region: CASSAEGANQPQHF. CDR3 sequence (DNA): TGTGCCAGCAGTGCTGAGGGGGCGAATCAGCCCCAGCATTTT. The V gene is TRBV2, the J gene TRBJ1-5, with 7 bases lining up with TRBD1. Germline V CDR1 and CDR2: SNHLY, FYNNEI. The CDR3 extends over 14 amino acids. Trimming removed 4 bases from V and 4 bases from J; junction bases left unmatched: 4. Using reference TRBV2 and TRBJ1-5 for the parts outside the CDR3, the full variable domain is EPEVTQTPSHQVTQMGQEVILRCVPISNHLYFYWYRQILGQKVEFLVSFYNNEISEKSEIFDDQFSVERPDGSNFTLKIRSTKLEDSAMYFCASSAEGANQPQHFGDGTRLSIL.

The rearrangement uses TRBV10-2 and TRBJ1-5; no definite D call. Germline CDR1 WSHSY, CDR2 SAAADI. This CDR3 spans 13 amino acids. Trimming pared 6 bases from V and 4 bases from J, leaving 10 bases between. The CDR3 is CASRDGGNQPQHF. CDR3 DNA sequence: TGCGCCAGCAGAGACGGAGGTAATCAGCCCCAGCATTTT.

This clone occurred once. V gene TRBV29-1 combines with J gene TRBJ2-7, with a weak D call TRBD1 (6 bases). The CDR3 runs to 15 residues. V lost 2 bases and J lost 3, with 17 bases in between. The V gene's germline CDR1 is SQVTM and CDR2 ANQGSEA. In DNA form, the CDR3 reads TGCAGCGTTGAAAAGTCAGGACAGCAGGGCTACGAGCAGTACTTC. Encoded protein: CSVEKSGQQGYEQYF.

CDR3 sequence: CASSRLGEGLETQYF. The CDR3 DNA reads as TGTGCCAGCAGCCGACTAGGGGAGGGTCTAGAGACCCAGTACTTC. The chain links TRBV11-2 to TRBJ2-5; the match to TRBD2 covers 7 bases. Germline V gene sequence: CDR1 SGHAT, CDR2 FQNNGV. Unmatched junction bases numbered 10, after V lost 5 bases and J lost 4 bases. This CDR3 is 15 amino acids long. Using reference TRBV11-2 and TRBJ2-5 for the parts outside the CDR3, the full variable domain is EAGVAQSPRYKIIEKRQSVAFWCNPISGHATLYWYQQILGQGPKLLIQFQNNGVVDDSQLPKDRFSAERLKGVDSTLKIQPAKLEDSAVYLCASSRLGEGLETQYFGPGTRLLVL.

The chain combines TRBV5-1 with TRBJ1-3, with 12 bases identical to TRBD1. This CDR3 has 16 residues. Germline CDR1 reads SGHRS; CDR2 reads YFSETQ. V gave up 0 bases and J gave up 2 bases; unmatched junction bases: 0. The CDR3 protein is CASSLGDRGPGNTIYF. CDR3 nucleotides: TGCGCCAGCAGCTTGGGGGACAGGGGGCCTGGAAACACCATATATTTT.

This clone has only one observation. This chain joins TRBV2 and TRBJ2-6; D uncertain. V dropped 6 bases and J dropped 4 bases, with 13 bases sitting between them. This CDR3 comprises 15 residues. The germline V gene has CDR1 SNHLY and CDR2 FYNNEI. CDR3 coding DNA: TGTGCCAGCAGCGAATGGGGAAGCGGGGCCAACGTCCTGACTTTC. Translating gives CASSEWGSGANVLTF.

The chain recombines TRBV6-5 with TRBJ2-1; 7 bases map to TRBD2. The ends lost 6 bases at V and 6 bases at J; junction bases unmatched: 5. CDR3 length equals 13 residues. Germline CDR1 MNHEY, CDR2 SVGAGI. The CDR3 DNA follows: TGTGCCAGCAGAGTCCCGGGGGGCAATGAGCAGTTCTTC. Translating gives CASRVPGGNEQFF.

The chain couples TRBV2 to TRBJ2-7, with TRBD2 matching 9 bases. The CDR3 is 17 amino acids. In germline, CDR1 is SNHLY, CDR2 FYNNEI. The V gene end was trimmed by 3 bases and the J gene end by 3 bases; junction bases not matched to a gene: 12. CDR3 protein: CASSEEPRLAASYEQYF. CDR3 coding DNA: TGTGCCAGCAGTGAGGAACCCCGACTAGCGGCCAGCTACGAGCAGTACTTC.